What follows are 21 T cell receptor beta chains derived from one specimen sequenced in a study of Tregs in tolerant kidney transplant recipients. Data came from immunoSEQ multiplex PCR; TCRdb stores just in-frame clones and leaves some out. Its table records approximately 13,000 clones. The nonmyeloablative bone marrow transplants came from related graft donors, with transient mixed chimerism. The input for sequencing was CD8+ T cells from blood (PBMCs), taken 6 months after the transplant. The origin of the receptors is a human patient who received a combined kidney and bone marrow transplant. Some T cells may be transferred from the graft donor.

On this clone: Read coverage stops 3 residues before the CDR3 terminus; the germline J gene supplies the remainder. This chain links TRBV11-1 with TRBJ2-5; a weak D match, TRBD1 (5 bases). V was cut by 7 bases and J by 4 bases, with 13 bases left in between. Germline-derived CDR1 and CDR2 are SGHAT and FQDESV (reference sequence). The CDR3 contains 13 residues. The CDR3 bases that were read are TGTGCCAGCACTACAGGTTATGGAGAGACC. It specifies CASTTGYGET. The full CDR3 is CASTTGYGETQYF.

As to this clone: Read coverage stops 3 residues before the CDR3 terminus; the germline J gene supplies the remainder. The chain joins TRBV7-9 to TRBJ2-5; 9 nucleotides line up with TRBD1. CDR3 length equals 15 residues. Germline trimming cut 1 base from V and 2 bases from J; bases unmatched to any gene: 2. CDR1 is SEHNR and CDR2 is FQNEAQ in the germline V gene (reference sequence). The CDR3 reads CASSLGGTGQETQYF. The part of the CDR3 DNA that was read is TGTGCCAGCAGCTTAGGAGGGACAGGGCAAGAGACC. The entire variable domain, with the rest obtained from reference TRBV7-9 and TRBJ2-5, is as follows: DTGVSQNPRHKITKRGQNVTFRCDPISEHNRLYWYRQTLGQGPEFLTYFQNEAQLEKSRLLSDRFSAERPKGSFSTLEIQRTEQGDSAMYLCASSLGGTGQETQYFGPGTRLLVL.

Turning to this clone: The read ends 3 residues before the CDR3 terminus; that terminus is restored from the germline J gene. The chain recombines TRBV14 with TRBJ1-2, with D unresolved. V lost 2 bases, J lost 4 bases, and 5 bases lay in between. Per germline, CDR1 SGHDN and CDR2 FVKESK. CDR3 size: 12 residues. Partial CDR3 DNA: TGTGCCAGCAGCCAATCCTTCTATGGC. It translates to CASSQSFYG. In full, the CDR3 is CASSQSFYGYTF.

Regarding this clone: The read is 3 residues too short to cover the CDR3 end, so that end is filled in from the germline J gene. The chain links TRBV13 to TRBJ2-7, with D perhaps matching TRBD2 (6 bases). Germline loops: CDR1 PRHDT, CDR2 FYEKMQ (reference sequence). V dropped 5 bases and J dropped 3 bases, with 11 bases sitting between them. This CDR3 contains 13 residues. The DNA read from the CDR3 is TGTGCCAGCAGCACTATGCGGGACTACGAG. Translating it yields CASSTMRDYE. The whole CDR3 protein reads CASSTMRDYEQYF.

As concerns this clone: Sequencing ends 3 residues short of the CDR3 end; the germline J gene provides the rest. The chain joins TRBV7-9 to TRBJ2-7, with 13 bases fitting TRBD2. V lost 3 bases and J lost 5; bases outside the gene matches: 4. The CDR3 loop spans 15 amino acids. Germline V gene lookup returns CDR1 SEHNR and CDR2 FQNEAQ (reference sequence). The CDR3 DNA, read in part, is TGTGCCAGCAGCTTCGGACTAGCGGGAGACCACGAG. This encodes CASSFGLAGDHE. In full, the CDR3 is CASSFGLAGDHEQYF.

Comment on this clone: The read gets to within 3 residues of the CDR3 end, and the germline J gene fills in the rest. The rearrangement uses TRBV7-9 and TRBJ2-7, with unresolved D. Germline-derived CDR1 and CDR2 are SEHNR and FQNEAQ (reference sequence). Trimming took 4 bases from V and 6 from J, leaving 10 bases between them. This CDR3 comprises 12 residues. The sequenced CDR3 bases are TGTGCCAGCAGCTCTAGTTTGGGCGAG. The encoded protein is CASSSSLGE. The full CDR3 sequence reads CASSSSLGEQYF.

A note on this clone: The read finishes 3 residues shy of the CDR3 end, and the germline J gene is used to complete it. The rearrangement uses TRBV2 and TRBJ1-1; 7 bases are a match to TRBD1. Germline V gives CDR1 SNHLY, CDR2 FYNNEI. The CDR3 totals 13 residues. Trimming cost V 6 bases and J 4 bases; bases outside gene matches: 5. The sequenced CDR3 bases are TGTGCCAGCAGCGGGGACAGTTCCACTGAA. This translates into CASSGDSSTE. The full CDR3 is CASSGDSSTEAFF.

Points on this clone: The read gets to within 3 residues of the CDR3 end, and the germline J gene fills in the rest. The chain uses TRBV11-2 and TRBJ2-3; a possible D gene is TRBD1 (5 bases). Germline V gene lookup returns CDR1 SGHAT and CDR2 FQNNGV. Between the trimmed V and J ends, which lost 1 base and 6 bases, there was a span of 5 bases. CDR3 length equals 12 residues. Partial CDR3 DNA: TGTGCCAGCAGCTTAGCAGGGGATACG. Translated: CASSLAGDT. The CDR3, in full, reads CASSLAGDTQYF.

On this clone itself: The read comes to an end 3 residues before the CDR3 does, leaving the germline J gene to fill in the end. The chain recombines TRBV20-1 with TRBJ2-5, with 9 bases fitting TRBD1. Germline V lookup: CDR1 DFQATT, CDR2 SNEGSKA (reference sequence). Losses at the gene ends were 4 bases for V and 4 bases for J; bases not matched to a gene: 13. There are 16 residues in the CDR3. CDR3 region: CSANGHRDRVGETQYF. The part of the CDR3 DNA that was read is TGCAGTGCTAATGGGCACCGGGACAGGGTTGGAGAGACC.

With regard to this clone: With the read ending 3 residues before the CDR3 end, the germline J gene is used to fill in that end. This rearrangement joins TRBV5-1 to TRBJ1-1; maybe TRBD1 (6 bases). Per the germline V gene, CDR1 is SGHRS and CDR2 is YFSETQ. The CDR3 consists of 16 residues. Trimming removed 3 bases at V and 4 bases at J, with 19 bases between. CDR3 DNA (partial): TGCGCCAGCAGCTACCCTCCAAGGGGGTTGGGCACTGAA. Its translation is CASSYPPRGLGTE. From start to end, the CDR3 is CASSYPPRGLGTEAFF.

CDR3 amino acids: CASLGPAGEQYF. Incomplete CDR3 DNA: TGTGCCAGTCTAGGGCCTGCGGGCGAG. The rearrangement uses TRBV2 and TRBJ2-7, with D possibly TRBD2 on 5 matching bases. The CDR3 extends 3 residues past the end of the read, so its final part is completed from the germline J gene. Germline V gene data show CDR1 as SNHLY and CDR2 as FYNNEI. This CDR3 is 12 amino acids long. V lost 9 bases, J lost 6 bases, and 15 bases lay in between.

CDR3 amino acids: CASGLAGNTIYF. The DNA read from the CDR3 is TGTGCTAGTGGTTTGGCAGGAAACACC. V usage is TRBV12-5 and J usage is TRBJ1-3; D is ambiguous. From the germline J gene comes the end of the CDR3, since the read stops 3 residues before it. CDR3 length: 12 amino acids. Trimming shortened V by 1 base and J by 4 bases, and 2 bases separated the two germline ends. Germline assignment: CDR1 LGHNT and CDR2 FRNRAP. Supplemented by reference TRBV12-5 and TRBJ1-3, the full variable domain reads DARVTQTPRHKVTEMGQEVTMRCQPILGHNTVFWYRQTMMQGLELLAYFRNRAPLDDSGMPKDRFSAEMPDATLATLKIQPSEPRDSAVYFCASGLAGNTIYFGEGSWLTVV.

About this clone: The sequence runs out 3 residues before the end of the CDR3; the remainder is reconstructed from the germline J gene. V gene TRBV2 combines with J gene TRBJ1-2; the D is unclear. Germline CDR1 is SNHLY and CDR2 is FYNNEI. The CDR3 has 14 residues. Trimming stripped 7 bases from V and 2 bases from J, with 14 bases between. The covered CDR3 bases are TGTGCCAGCAATGCGCCAGCGCTCAACTATGGC. Translation gives CASNAPALNYG. The entire CDR3 reads CASNAPALNYGYTF.

In the case of this clone: The read halts 3 residues ahead of the CDR3 end, with the missing end drawn from the germline J gene. V usage is TRBV19 and J usage is TRBJ1-2; D is perhaps TRBD1 (5 bases). The ends were cut back, 4 bases at V and 5 bases at J, with 8 bases in the middle. This CDR3 is 12 amino acids long. Germline V gene sequence: CDR1 LNHDA, CDR2 SQIVND (reference sequence). The CDR3 is CASSTGGYGYTF. Incomplete CDR3 DNA: TGTGCCAGTAGTACCGGGGGTTATGGC.

As regards this clone: The read terminates 3 residues ahead of where the CDR3 ends, so the germline J gene completes it. V usage is TRBV29-1 and J usage is TRBJ2-7; D is unclear. The germline gives CDR1 SQVTM, CDR2 ANQGSEA. Trimming removed 4 bases from V and 1 base from J, with 11 bases in between. The CDR3 consists of 13 residues. The CDR3 region is CSVGGGLSYEQYF. The sequenced part of the CDR3 DNA is TGCAGCGTTGGAGGCGGCCTTTCCTACGAG.

CDR3: CASSQDWGFQGRGGYTF. CDR3 bases read: TGTGCCAGCAGCCAAGATTGGGGCTTCCAGGGCAGAGGCGGC. The rearrangement uses TRBV3-1 (or the pseudogene TRBV3-2) and TRBJ1-2; the D gene is possibly TRBD1 (5 bases). The CDR3 extends 3 residues past the end of the read, so its final part is completed from the germline J gene. Germline V gene lookup returns CDR1 LGHDT and CDR2 YNNKEL (reference sequence). The CDR3 runs 17 residues.

For this clone: The sequenced fragment ends 3 residues before the CDR3 boundary, so the rest is inferred from the germline J gene. The chain links TRBV5-5 to TRBJ2-2; D not certain. Trimming took off 1 base at V and 1 base at J, with 5 bases between the two ends. From germline, CDR1 is SGHKS and CDR2 YYEKEE (reference sequence). The CDR3 is 14 residues long. The CDR3 spells CASSLQQNTGELFF. The CDR3 DNA, read in part, is TGTGCCAGCAGCTTGCAACAGAACACCGGGGAG. Using reference TRBV5-5 and TRBJ2-2 for the parts outside the CDR3, the full variable domain is DAGVTQSPTHLIKTRGQQVTLRCSPISGHKSVSWYQQVLGQGPQFIFQYYEKEERGRGNFPDRFSARQFPNYSSELNVNALLLGDSALYLCASSLQQNTGELFFGEGSRLTVL.

On this clone itself: The CDR3 end lies 3 residues beyond the end of the read and is filled in from the germline J gene. This sequence joins TRBV5-6 and TRBJ2-7; tentatively, D is TRBD2 (5 bases). V was pared by 3 bases and J by 5 bases, with 18 bases between. Germline CDR1 is SGHDT and CDR2 is YYEEEE. This CDR3 spans 15 amino acids. Partial CDR3 DNA: TGTGCCAGCAGCTGGGGAAGGGTTACCGGGGACGAG. It yields the protein CASSWGRVTGDE. The whole CDR3 sequence reads CASSWGRVTGDEQYF.

As to this clone: The read terminates 3 residues ahead of where the CDR3 ends, so the germline J gene completes it. The genes are TRBV7-2 and TRBJ2-7; perhaps TRBD2 as D (6 bases). The CDR3 has 15 amino acids. The germline gives CDR1 SGHTA, CDR2 FQGNSA. V was clipped by 1 base and J by 3 bases, with 13 bases between them. The CDR3 reads CASSLGPLAIYEQYF. The sequenced CDR3 bases are TGTGCCAGCAGCTTAGGGCCTCTAGCGATCTACGAG.

With respect to this clone: The read is 3 residues too short to cover the CDR3 end, so that end is filled in from the germline J gene. This chain links TRBV7-9 with TRBJ2-7, with D maybe TRBD1 (5 bases). CDR1 and CDR2 from the germline V gene are SEHNR and FQNEAQ (reference sequence). CDR3 size: 12 residues. Trimming pared 1 base from V and 5 bases from J, leaving 6 bases between. The part of the CDR3 DNA that was read is TGTGCCAGCAGCTTAGGGGGCGACGAG. It encodes CASSLGGDE. The full CDR3 is CASSLGGDEQYF. The whole variable domain, remainder taken from reference TRBV7-9 and TRBJ2-7, is DTGVSQNPRHKITKRGQNVTFRCDPISEHNRLYWYRQTLGQGPEFLTYFQNEAQLEKSRLLSDRFSAERPKGSFSTLEIQRTEQGDSAMYLCASSLGGDEQYFGPGTRLTVT.

As regards this clone: The read ends 3 residues early relative to the CDR3; the germline J gene fills the gap. The chain joins TRBV9 to TRBJ1-1; 7 nucleotides line up with TRBD1. After removal of 1 base from V and 1 base from J, the junction contained 1 base not matched to a gene. Per the germline V gene, CDR1 is SGDLS and CDR2 is YYNGEE. CDR3 length: 14 residues. The CDR3 here is CASSVTGANTEAFF. The DNA read from the CDR3 is TGTGCCAGCAGCGTAACAGGGGCGAACACTGAA. Using reference TRBV9 and TRBJ1-1 for the parts outside the CDR3, the full variable domain is DSGVTQTPKHLITATGQRVTLRCSPRSGDLSVYWYQQSLDQGLQFLIQYYNGEERAKGNILERFSAQQFPDLHSELNLSSLELGDSALYFCASSVTGANTEAFFGQGTRLTVV.